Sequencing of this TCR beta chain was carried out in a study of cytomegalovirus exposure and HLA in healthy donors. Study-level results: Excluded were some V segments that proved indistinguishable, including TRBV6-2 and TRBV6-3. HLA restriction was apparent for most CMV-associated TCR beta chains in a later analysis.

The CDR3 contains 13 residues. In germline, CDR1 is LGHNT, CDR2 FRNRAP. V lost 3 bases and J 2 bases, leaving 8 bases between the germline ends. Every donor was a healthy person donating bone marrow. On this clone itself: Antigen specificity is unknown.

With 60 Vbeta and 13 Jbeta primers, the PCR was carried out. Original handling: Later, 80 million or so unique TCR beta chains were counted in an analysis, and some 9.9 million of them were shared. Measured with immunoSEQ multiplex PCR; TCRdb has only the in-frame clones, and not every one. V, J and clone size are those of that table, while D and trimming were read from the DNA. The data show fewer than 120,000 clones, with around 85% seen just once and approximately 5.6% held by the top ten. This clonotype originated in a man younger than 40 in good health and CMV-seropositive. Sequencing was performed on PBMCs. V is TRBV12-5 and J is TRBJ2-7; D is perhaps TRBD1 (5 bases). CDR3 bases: TGTGCTAGTGGTTTCAGGGCTGCCTACGAGCAGTACTTC. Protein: CASGFRAAYEQYF.